This T cell receptor (beta chain) was sequenced for a study of shared clonotypes between healthy human individuals. The wider study: Per donor, three plates held CD4 naive cells, three held CD4 memory, two held CD8 naive and one held CD8 memory.

This CDR3 region has 11 residues. CDR1 is SQVTM, CDR2 ANQGSEA, per germline. Trimming left V 3 bases short and J 6 bases short, with 8 bases between. The study, taken as a whole, reports: Clonotypes not shared had lower generation probabilities than those common to all four donors.

Assay used: immunoSEQ multiplex PCR; TCRdb lists only in-frame clones, some missing. The sample shows about 2.4 million clones, over 85% of them seen only once. This clone was found a few times. Its cognate antigen is unknown. The source of this sequence is a man aged 18 to 30 in good health. The rearrangement uses TRBV29-1 and TRBJ1-1; D is perhaps TRBD1 (5 bases). The material sequenced was naive CD4+ T cells sorted from blood. Documented subset: CD45RA+ positively selected. In DNA form, the CDR3 reads TGCAGCGTTGATTGGGACCCTGAAGCTTTCTTT. Its protein is CSVDWDPEAFF.